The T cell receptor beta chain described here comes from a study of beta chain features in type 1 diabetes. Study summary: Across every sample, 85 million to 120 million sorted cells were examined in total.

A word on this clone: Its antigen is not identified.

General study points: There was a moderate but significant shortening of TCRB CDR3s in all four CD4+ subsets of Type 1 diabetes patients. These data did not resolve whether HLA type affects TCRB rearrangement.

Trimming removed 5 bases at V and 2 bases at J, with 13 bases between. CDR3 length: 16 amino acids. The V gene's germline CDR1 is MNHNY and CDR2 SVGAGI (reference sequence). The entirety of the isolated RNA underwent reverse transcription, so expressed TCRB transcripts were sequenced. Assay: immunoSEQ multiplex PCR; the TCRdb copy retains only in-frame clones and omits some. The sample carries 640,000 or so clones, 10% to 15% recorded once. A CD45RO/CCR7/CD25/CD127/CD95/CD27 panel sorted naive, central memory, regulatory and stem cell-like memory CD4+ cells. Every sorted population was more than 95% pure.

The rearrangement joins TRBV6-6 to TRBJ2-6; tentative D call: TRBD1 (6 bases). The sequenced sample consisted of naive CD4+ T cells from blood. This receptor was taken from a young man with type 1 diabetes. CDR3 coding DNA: TGTGCCAGCAGTCCCCGACAGGTGACTGGGGCCAACGTCCTGACTTTC. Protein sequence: CASSPRQVTGANVLTF.